The T cell receptor (beta chain) described here comes from a study of T-cell reconstitution after alpha-beta-depleted transplantation in children. This clonotype was seen many times. Its antigen remains unidentified. The library targeted TCRbeta and was prepared with unique molecular identifiers. Each CDR3 protein is one row after TCRdb ran MiXCR on the PCR reads. The sample carries 250,000 to 300,000 distinct CDR3 sequences, roughly 7.8% recorded once. The CDR3 has 15 amino acids. Germline V CDR1 and CDR2: SGHRS, YFSETQ. Trimming removed 1 base from V and 4 bases from J, with 12 bases in between. Study-level results: Where some patients showed high TCRbeta diversity at day 60, it came from recipient T cells and thymic progenitors that had survived. Most T-cell counts and diversity one year after the transplant came from T cells that were newly produced.

The sequences come from peripheral blood, collected 360 days after TCRalphabeta/CD19-depleted stem cell transplant. The TCR originated in a female patient between 2 and 15 years old who had a stem cell transplant for Fanconi anemia, so the T cells may come from the graft donor. The chain links TRBV5-1 to TRBJ2-1; no reliable D call. CDR3 sequence reads: CASSLQAFPYNEQFF. As DNA, the CDR3 is TGCGCCAGCAGCTTGCAAGCTTTCCCATACAATGAGCAGTTCTTC.